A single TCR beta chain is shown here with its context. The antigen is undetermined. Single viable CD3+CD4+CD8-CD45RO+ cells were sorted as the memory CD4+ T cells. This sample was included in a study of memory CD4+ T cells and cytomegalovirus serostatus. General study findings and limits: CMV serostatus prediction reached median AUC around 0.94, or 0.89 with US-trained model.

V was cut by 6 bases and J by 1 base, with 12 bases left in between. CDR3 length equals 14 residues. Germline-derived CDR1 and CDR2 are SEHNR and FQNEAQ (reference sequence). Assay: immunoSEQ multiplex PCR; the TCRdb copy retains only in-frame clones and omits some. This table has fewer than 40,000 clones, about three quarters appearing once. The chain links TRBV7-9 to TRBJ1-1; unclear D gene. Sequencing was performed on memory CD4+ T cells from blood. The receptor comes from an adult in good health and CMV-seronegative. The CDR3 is CASRTGITNTEAFF. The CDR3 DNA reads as TGTGCCAGCAGGACTGGGATAACGAACACTGAAGCTTTCTTT.